These 30 T cell receptor beta chains were all obtained from the same sample, sequenced in a study of Graves' ophthalmopathy and Graves' hyperthyroidism. RNA transcripts provided the template for amplifying TCR beta CDR3 regions. The first-round RT-PCR employed HTBI primers together with the Qiagen OneStep RT-PCR kit. A multiplex PCR was then performed as the second round. Each CDR3 protein is one row after TCRdb ran MiXCR on the multiplex PCR reads. The sample has about 620,000 distinct CDR3 sequences, about 20% seen once; the top ten hold more than 5.5%. The sequenced sample consisted of peripheral blood. Source of these receptors: a woman between 18 and 29 years old with stable Graves' hyperthyroidism. Some clones in this sample may be carry-over from other donors' samples.

The chain couples TRBV3-1 to TRBJ2-7, with 8 bases aligning to TRBD2. The length of the CDR3 is 15 residues. V was pared by 4 bases and J by 4 bases, with 9 bases of the junction left unmatched. The V gene's germline CDR1 is LGHDT and CDR2 YNNKEL (reference sequence). The CDR3: CASSPWTGGTYEQYF. CDR3 DNA sequence: TGTGCCAGCAGCCCTTGGACGGGAGGGACGTACGAGCAGTACTTC.

The J gene is TRBJ1-2, the V gene TRBV12-3 or TRBV12-4; 9 bases align to TRBD1. Trimming removed 3 bases from V and 2 bases from J; junction bases left unmatched: 4. This CDR3 is 15 amino acids long. The CDR3 is CASSFGGTGNYGYTF. The CDR3 nucleotides read TGTGCCAGCAGTTTCGGGGGGACAGGGAACTATGGCTACACCTTC.

Many counts were recorded for this clonotype. This chain links TRBV6-1 with TRBJ1-2; TRBD1 agrees at 8 bases. The germline CDR1 and CDR2 sequences are MNHNS and SASEGT. This CDR3 spans 15 amino acids. The V gene end was trimmed by 7 bases and the J gene end by 2 bases; junction bases not matched to a gene: 9. The CDR3 bases are TGTGCCAGCAATGTGGAGAGACAGGGGAACTATGGCTACACCTTC. Amino acid sequence: CASNVERQGNYGYTF.

The V call is TRBV27, the J call TRBJ1-2; 8 bases are shared with TRBD1. The CDR3 length is 16 residues. CDR1 MNHEY and CDR2 SMNVEV come from the germline V gene (reference sequence). The trim removed 2 bases at V and 4 bases at J, leaving 9 bases unmatched. The CDR3 nucleotides are TGTGCCAGCAGTTTAACCATTCCAGGGGGCGCCTATGGCTACACCTTC. Its translation is CASSLTIPGGAYGYTF.

This clonotype appeared many times. The rearrangement links TRBV2 to TRBJ1-6; the D is unclear. Trimming removed 4 bases at V and 6 bases at J, with 7 bases between. This CDR3 has 13 amino acids. CDR1 and CDR2 from the germline V gene are SNHLY and FYNNEI. This CDR3 is CASSGEVNSPLHF. CDR3 in DNA: TGTGCCAGCAGTGGAGAGGTTAATTCACCCCTCCACTTT.

The rearrangement uses TRBV5-6 and TRBJ2-7; the D is unclear. Trimming removed 4 bases at V and 4 bases at J, with 12 bases between. The CDR3 totals 13 residues. Germline V gene sequence: CDR1 SGHDT, CDR2 YYEEEE. The CDR3 loop is CASSIPGAYEQYF. CDR3 DNA: TGTGCCAGCAGCATACCAGGAGCGTACGAGCAGTACTTC.

This clonotype came up a few times. One junction end disagrees with the germline gene, perhaps due to a read error. The V call is TRBV2, the J call TRBJ2-4; D is possibly TRBD2 (6 bases). Germline loops: CDR1 SNHLY, CDR2 FYNNEI. The CDR3 loop spans 14 amino acids. Here the CDR3 DNA reads TGTGCCAGCCAAGCCCTACTAGCCAAAAACATTAAGTACTTC. Its protein product is CASQALLAKNIKYF.

Many counts were recorded for this clonotype. V is TRBV4-1 and J is TRBJ1-1; TRBD1 matches 7 bases. This CDR3 is 15 amino acids long. Germline-derived CDR1 and CDR2 are MGHRA and YSYEKL. V lost 0 bases and J lost 2; bases outside the gene matches: 3. CDR3 sequence reads: CASSQERQGNTEAFF. As DNA, the CDR3 is TGCGCCAGCAGCCAAGAGCGACAGGGTAACACTGAAGCTTTCTTT.

A word on this clonotype: A read error may account for a junction end that differs from germline. The V gene is TRBV12-3 or TRBV12-4, the J gene TRBJ2-7; tentatively, D is TRBD1 or TRBD2 (5 bases each). The CDR3 totals 13 residues. Here the CDR3 DNA reads TGTGCCAGCAGTTACATAGGGACCTACGACCAGTACTTC. This encodes CASSYIGTYDQYF.

This clonotype was recorded at least ten times. The rearrangement links TRBV7-2 to TRBJ1-6; TRBD1 aligns across 10 bases. The trim removed 5 bases at V and 5 bases at J, leaving 0 bases unmatched. Per germline, CDR1 SGHTA and CDR2 FQGNSA. CDR3 length: 14 residues. As DNA, the CDR3 is TGTGCCAGCAGCGGGACAGGGGATAATTCACCCCTCCACTTT. Protein sequence: CASSGTGDNSPLHF.

This clonotype occurred many times. CDR3 sequence (DNA): TGTGCCACCAGCAGAGATGAGGGAGGGCCCCTCCACTTT. Protein: CATSRDEGGPLHF. The chain has TRBV15 and TRBJ1-6, with D uncertain. The CDR3 consists of 13 residues. Germline assignment: CDR1 LNHNV and CDR2 YYDKDF (reference sequence). Trimming removed 0 bases from V and 13 bases from J, with 10 bases in between.

This chain joins TRBV27 and TRBJ2-7, with 10 bases that match TRBD2. Germline CDR1 is MNHEY and CDR2 is SMNVEV (reference sequence). The CDR3 totals 13 residues. Trimming took 6 bases from V and 6 from J; bases not matched to a gene: 5. CDR3 residues: CASSTSGRGEQYF. In DNA, the CDR3 is TGTGCCAGCAGCACGAGCGGGAGGGGCGAGCAGTACTTC.

This clonotype occurred a few times. At one of its ends the junction is not consistent with the germline gene, which may arise from a read error. V is TRBV20-1 and J is TRBJ2-1; weak D call: TRBD1 (5 bases). The CDR3 is 12 amino acids. CDR1 and CDR2 from the germline V gene are DFQATT and SNEGSKA (reference sequence). The CDR3: CSARDRANEKFF. CDR3 nucleotides: TGCAGTGCTAGAGACAGGGCCAATGAGAAGTTCTTC.

In its sample, this clonotype was seen many times. The chain links TRBV2 to TRBJ1-1; maybe TRBD1 (6 bases). Trimming pared 3 bases from V and 0 bases from J, leaving 20 bases between. Germline lookup yields CDR1 SNHLY and CDR2 FYNNEI. This CDR3 spans 18 amino acids. The CDR3 loop is CASSDLPGDTIMNTEAFF. The CDR3, as DNA: TGTGCCAGCAGTGACCTCCCCGGGGACACCATCATGAACACTGAAGCTTTCTTT.

This clonotype appeared a single time. V is TRBV9 and J is TRBJ1-3; D not certain. The CDR3 is made up of 16 amino acids. Germline values: CDR1 SGDLS, CDR2 YYNGEE. V lost 1 base to trimming and J lost 3 bases, with 14 bases between them. CDR3 sequence reads: CASSVSTSWGGNTIYF. In nucleotides, the CDR3 is TGTGCCAGCAGCGTATCTACAAGTTGGGGTGGAAACACCATATATTTT.

The chain is built from TRBV18 and TRBJ2-5; perhaps TRBD1 as D (5 bases). Trimming left V 3 bases short and J 5 bases short, with 10 bases between. The length of the CDR3 is 13 residues. Germline CDR1 reads KGHSH; CDR2 reads LQKENI. Written as DNA, the CDR3 is TGTGCCAGCTCACCGGCAGGGCCGGAGACCCAGTACTTC. Protein product: CASSPAGPETQYF.

Ten or more counts support this clonotype. The chain is built from TRBV27 and TRBJ1-1; D might be TRBD1 (6 bases). V shed 6 bases and J shed 1 base, with 15 bases lying between them. Germline CDR1 reads MNHEY; CDR2 reads SMNVEV (reference sequence). CDR3 size: 15 residues. In DNA form, the CDR3 reads TGTGCCAGCAGAAAAGGGGACACTACGAACACTGAAGCTTTCTTT. It yields the protein CASRKGDTTNTEAFF.

In its sample, this clonotype was seen many times. The chain couples TRBV12-3 or TRBV12-4 to TRBJ2-7; D may be TRBD1 (6 bases). V was shortened by 7 bases and J by 0 bases, with 16 bases between the two germline ends. The CDR3 length is 15 residues. CDR3 sequence: CASTPPTGYSYEQYF. CDR3 bases: TGTGCCAGCACCCCCCCGACAGGCTACTCCTACGAGCAGTACTTC.

This clonotype was counted many times. The chain carries TRBV27 and TRBJ1-5; D is uncertain. Deletions cut 5 bases from V and 0 bases from J, with 17 bases between. The length of the CDR3 is 17 residues. Germline values: CDR1 MNHEY, CDR2 SMNVEV (reference sequence). DNA for the CDR3: TGTGCCAGCAGTCCGGTCCTGACCCTACATAGCAATCAGCCCCAGCATTTT. This gives the protein CASSPVLTLHSNQPQHF.

This clonotype has ten or more counts. The chain employs TRBV19 and TRBJ2-6; tentatively, D is TRBD2 (5 bases). The germline CDR1 and CDR2 sequences are LNHDA and SQIVND (reference sequence). The CDR3 runs 15 residues. V was cut by 5 bases and J by 0 bases, with 8 bases left in between. The CDR3 bases are TGTGCCAGTAGTCGGGGATTCTCTGGGGCCAACGTCCTGACTTTC. It specifies CASSRGFSGANVLTF.

This clonotype was picked up many times. V is TRBV20-1 and J is TRBJ2-7; D call uncertain. The CDR3 contains 12 residues. V was cut by 3 bases and J by 5 bases, with 11 bases left in between. Germline V gives CDR1 DFQATT, CDR2 SNEGSKA (reference sequence). This chain's CDR3 is CSASRGDHEQYF. CDR3 nucleotides: TGCAGTGCTAGTCGTGGGGATCACGAGCAGTACTTC.

This clonotype occurred a few times. This chain connects TRBV30 to TRBJ1-2; tentative D call: TRBD1 (5 bases). The CDR3 contains 13 residues. V lost 3 bases and J lost 11, with 19 bases in between. CDR1 and CDR2 (germline): GTSNPN, SVGIG (reference sequence). In DNA, the CDR3 is TGTGCCTGGAGGGGCGGTGGGGGTAGAAGTTACACCTTC. Protein sequence: CAWRGGGGRSYTF.

This clonotype showed up many times. J is TRBJ2-7 and V is TRBV20-1; 9 bases match TRBD2. The CDR3 runs 15 residues. Trimming removed 0 bases from V and 3 bases from J; junction bases left unmatched: 6. CDR1 is DFQATT and CDR2 is SNEGSKA in the germline V gene (reference sequence). The DNA of the CDR3 is TGCAGTGCTAGAGATCGCACTAGCGGGTACTACGAGCAGTACTTC. Translated, it gives CSARDRTSGYYEQYF.

This clonotype was seen a few times. The chain joins TRBV4-1 to TRBJ1-1, with D possibly being TRBD1 (5 bases). This CDR3 is 15 amino acids long. The V end lost 8 bases, the J end lost 12 bases, and 28 bases lay between the germline ends. CDR1 is MGHRA and CDR2 is YSYEKL in the germline V gene. For the CDR3, the DNA is TGCGCCAGCGGAGAGCCCTTGGGGGAGGAGGCTGGAACTTTCTTT. It is translated as CASGEPLGEEAGTFF.

The V gene is TRBV11-2, the J gene TRBJ2-5; 8 positions match TRBD1. Germline trimming cut 4 bases from V and 4 bases from J; bases unmatched to any gene: 5. The length of the CDR3 is 14 residues. Germline loops: CDR1 SGHAT, CDR2 FQNNGV. DNA of the CDR3: TGTGCCAGCAGCTATGCGACAGGGGTAGAGACCCAGTACTTC. It translates to CASSYATGVETQYF.

This clonotype appeared a single time. The genes are TRBV6-4 and TRBJ2-7; TRBD1 matches at 12 bases. Per germline, CDR1 MRHNA and CDR2 SNTAGT. J gave up 1 base and V 5 bases, and 6 bases lay outside the gene matches. The CDR3 extends over 16 amino acids. The CDR3, as DNA: TGTGCCAGCAGTACGGGACAGGGGGCGGGATCCTACGAGCAGTACTTC. Translation gives CASSTGQGAGSYEQYF.

This clonotype has a count of ten or more. The rearrangement joins TRBV18 to TRBJ1-5; D gene uncertain. CDR3 length: 15 residues. CDR1 KGHSH and CDR2 LQKENI come from the germline V gene. V was shortened by 6 bases and J by 6 bases, with 18 bases between the two germline ends. DNA for the CDR3: TGTGCCAGCTCTTCTACCGGGCCCTCTGGTCAGCCCCAGCATTTT. Residues: CASSSTGPSGQPQHF.

The chain links TRBV12-3 or TRBV12-4 to TRBJ2-7, with 7 bases identical to TRBD1. The length of the CDR3 is 15 residues. V lost 8 bases and J lost 1; bases outside the gene matches: 11. This chain's CDR3 is CASGKGTDPSYEQYF. CDR3 nucleotide sequence: TGTGCCAGCGGGAAGGGGACAGACCCATCCTACGAGCAGTACTTC.

The sample holds many counts of this clonotype. CDR3 protein: CSASGQPSNTEAFF. CDR3 nucleotide sequence: TGCAGTGCTAGTGGTCAACCCTCGAACACTGAAGCTTTCTTT. The chain recombines TRBV20-1 with TRBJ1-1, with D hard to call. Trimming took off 3 bases at V and 1 base at J, with 12 bases between the two ends. The CDR3 runs 14 residues. The V gene's germline CDR1 is DFQATT and CDR2 SNEGSKA (reference sequence).

This clonotype was counted once. The CDR3 sequence is CATSDSGTATYEQYF. The CDR3 DNA reads as TGTGCCACCAGTGATTCCGGGACAGCTACCTACGAGCAGTACTTC. This rearrangement joins TRBV24-1 to TRBJ2-7, with 7 nucleotides matching TRBD1. The CDR3 length is 15 residues. Germline assignment: CDR1 KGHDR and CDR2 SFDVKD. After removal of 2 bases from V and 2 bases from J, the junction contained 5 bases not matched to a gene.